This TCR beta chain comes out of a study of T cell changes during pregnancy in multiple sclerosis. Sequencing used immunoSEQ multiplex PCR; TCRdb keeps in-frame clones, though not all of them. The data show some 70,000 clones, with roughly 90% seen just once and under 0.3% held by the top ten. V lost 8 bases and J lost 0, with 14 bases in between. CDR1 is LNHNV, CDR2 YYDKDF, per germline (reference sequence). This CDR3 comprises 15 residues. Sequencing was performed on CD4+ T cells from peripheral blood mononuclear cells, taken in the third trimester of pregnancy. This receptor was taken from a female donor in good health, enrolled as a control in a pregnancy study. The rearrangement uses TRBV15 and TRBJ1-5; D is uncertain. The CDR3 DNA reads as TGTGCCACCCAGCAAGGAGGAAGTAGCAATCAGCCCCAGCATTTT. Translating it yields CATQQGGSSNQPQHF.